This T cell receptor (beta chain) was documented in a study of blood T cell repertoires in COVID-19. Study background: PBMCs, B-cell-depleted T cells, or T cells were the source of the cDNA or gDNA that made up the material.

The protocol was immunoSEQ multiplex PCR, while the TCRdb copy is restricted to in-frame clones and leaves out a portion. The sample lists a few hundred thousand clones, roughly 84% occurring once. CDR1 is SNHLY, CDR2 FYNNEI, per germline. The CDR3 length is 13 residues. V dropped 6 bases and J dropped 4 bases, with 10 bases sitting between them. Sequenced material: peripheral blood. The rearrangement links TRBV2 to TRBJ2-1, with D possibly being TRBD2 (6 bases). This receptor was taken from a man aged 60 to 75 with acute or convalescent COVID-19. CDR3 sequence: CASRKGGYNEQFF. CDR3 in DNA: TGTGCCAGCAGGAAGGGAGGTTACAATGAGCAGTTCTTC.